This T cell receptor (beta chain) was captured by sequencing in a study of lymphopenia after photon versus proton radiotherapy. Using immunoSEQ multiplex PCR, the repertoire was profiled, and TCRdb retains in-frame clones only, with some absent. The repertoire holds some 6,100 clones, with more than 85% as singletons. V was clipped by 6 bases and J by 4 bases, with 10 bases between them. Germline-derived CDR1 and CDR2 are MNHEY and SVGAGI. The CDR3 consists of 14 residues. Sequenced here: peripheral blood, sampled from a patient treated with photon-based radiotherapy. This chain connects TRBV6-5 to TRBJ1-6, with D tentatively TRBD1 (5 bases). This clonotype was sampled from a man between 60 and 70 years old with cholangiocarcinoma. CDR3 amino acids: CASRLDNYNSPLHF. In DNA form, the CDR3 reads TGTGCCAGCAGATTGGACAATTATAATTCACCCCTCCACTTT.